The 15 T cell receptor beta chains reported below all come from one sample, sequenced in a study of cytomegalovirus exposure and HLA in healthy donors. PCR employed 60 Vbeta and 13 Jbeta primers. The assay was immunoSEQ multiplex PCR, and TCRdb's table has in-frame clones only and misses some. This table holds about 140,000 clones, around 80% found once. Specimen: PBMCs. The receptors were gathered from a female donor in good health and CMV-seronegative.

The CDR3, as DNA: TGTGCCAGCAGTTACGACGGACAGGGACCTATCGGCTACACCTTC. It encodes CASSYDGQGPIGYTF. This chain links TRBV6-5 with TRBJ1-2; 8 positions agree with TRBD1. The junction had 10 bases not matched to a gene; V was cut back by 2 bases and J by 8 bases. The CDR3 contains 15 residues. Germline-derived CDR1 and CDR2 are MNHEY and SVGAGI.

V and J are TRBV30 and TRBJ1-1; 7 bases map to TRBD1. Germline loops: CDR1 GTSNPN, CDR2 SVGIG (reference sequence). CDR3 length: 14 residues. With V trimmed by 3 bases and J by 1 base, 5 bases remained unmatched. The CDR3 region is CAWSKRQGNTEAFF. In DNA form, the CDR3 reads TGTGCCTGGAGCAAGAGACAGGGGAACACTGAAGCTTTCTTT.

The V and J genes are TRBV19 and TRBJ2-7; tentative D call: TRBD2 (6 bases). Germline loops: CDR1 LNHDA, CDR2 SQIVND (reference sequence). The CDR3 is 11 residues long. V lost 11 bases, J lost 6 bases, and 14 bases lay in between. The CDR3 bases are TGTGCCTCTCGAAGGGGAGGCGAGCAGTACTTC. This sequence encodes CASRRGGEQYF. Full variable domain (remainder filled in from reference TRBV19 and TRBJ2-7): DGGITQSPKYLFRKEGQNVTLSCEQNLNHDAMYWYRQDPGQGLRLIYYSQIVNDFQKGDIAEGYSVSREKKESFPLTVTSAQKNPTAFYLCASRRGGEQYFGPGTRLTVT.

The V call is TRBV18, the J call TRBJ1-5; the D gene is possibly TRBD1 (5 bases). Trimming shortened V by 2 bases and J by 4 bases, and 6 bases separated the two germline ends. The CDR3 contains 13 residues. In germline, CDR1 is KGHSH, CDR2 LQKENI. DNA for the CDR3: TGTGCCAGCTCACCAGCAGGGAATCAGCCCCAGCATTTT. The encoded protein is CASSPAGNQPQHF.

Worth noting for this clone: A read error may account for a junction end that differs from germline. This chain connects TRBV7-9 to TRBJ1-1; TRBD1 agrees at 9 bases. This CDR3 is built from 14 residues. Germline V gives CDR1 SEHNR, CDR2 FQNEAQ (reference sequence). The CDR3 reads CSSSLGQGNTEAFF. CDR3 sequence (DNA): TGTTCCAGCAGCTTGGGACAGGGGAACACTGAAGCTTTCTTT. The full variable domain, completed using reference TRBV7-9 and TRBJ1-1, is DTGVSQNPRHKITKRGQNVTFRCDPISEHNRLYWYRQTLGQGPEFLTYFQNEAQLEKSRLLSDRFSAERPKGSFSTLEIQRTEQGDSAMYLCSSSLGQGNTEAFFGQGTRLTVV.

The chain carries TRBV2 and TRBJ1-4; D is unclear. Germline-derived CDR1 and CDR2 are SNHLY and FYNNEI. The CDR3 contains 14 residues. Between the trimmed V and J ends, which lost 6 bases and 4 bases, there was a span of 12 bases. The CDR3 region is CASRGRTVNEKLFF. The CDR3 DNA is TGTGCCAGCAGGGGGAGAACAGTTAATGAAAAACTGTTTTTT.

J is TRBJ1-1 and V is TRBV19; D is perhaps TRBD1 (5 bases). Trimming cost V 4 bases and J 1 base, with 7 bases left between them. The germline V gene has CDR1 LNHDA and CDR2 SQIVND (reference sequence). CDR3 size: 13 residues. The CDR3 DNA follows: TGTGCCAGTAGTAAAGACAGGAACACTGAAGCTTTCTTT. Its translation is CASSKDRNTEAFF.

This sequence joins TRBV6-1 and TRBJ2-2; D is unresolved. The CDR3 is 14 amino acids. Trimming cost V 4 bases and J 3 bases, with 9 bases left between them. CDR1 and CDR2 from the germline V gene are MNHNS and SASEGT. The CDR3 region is CASSALSYTGELFF. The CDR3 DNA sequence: TGTGCCAGCAGTGCCCTTAGTTACACCGGGGAGCTGTTTTTT.

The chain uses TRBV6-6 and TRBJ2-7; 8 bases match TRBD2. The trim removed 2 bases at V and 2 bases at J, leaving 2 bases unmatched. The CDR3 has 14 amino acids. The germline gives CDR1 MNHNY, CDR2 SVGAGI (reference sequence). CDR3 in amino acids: CASSYTSGTYEQYF. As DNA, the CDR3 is TGTGCCAGCAGTTACACTAGCGGCACCTACGAGCAGTACTTC.

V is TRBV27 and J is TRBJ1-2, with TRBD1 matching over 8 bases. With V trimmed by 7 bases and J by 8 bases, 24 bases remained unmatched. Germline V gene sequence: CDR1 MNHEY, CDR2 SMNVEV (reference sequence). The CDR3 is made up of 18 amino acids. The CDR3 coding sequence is TGTGCCAGCACCTTGACGGACAGGGAGCCAACCCCCTTCGGGGGCTACACCTTC. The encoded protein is CASTLTDREPTPFGGYTF.

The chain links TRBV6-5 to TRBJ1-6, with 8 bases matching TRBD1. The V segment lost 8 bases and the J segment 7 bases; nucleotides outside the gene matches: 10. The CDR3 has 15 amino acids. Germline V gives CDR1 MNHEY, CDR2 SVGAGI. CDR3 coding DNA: TGTGCCAGCGCCGGACTACAGGGGGTGAATTCACCCCTCCACTTT. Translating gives CASAGLQGVNSPLHF.

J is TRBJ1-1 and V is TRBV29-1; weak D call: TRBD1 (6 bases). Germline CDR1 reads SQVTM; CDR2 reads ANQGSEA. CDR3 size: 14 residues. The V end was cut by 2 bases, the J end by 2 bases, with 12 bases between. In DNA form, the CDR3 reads TGCAGCGTTGAATCGGGCAGGGGAAACACTGAAGCTTTCTTT. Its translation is CSVESGRGNTEAFF.

CDR3 sequence reads: CASSALGDTEAFF. The CDR3 DNA follows: TGTGCCAGCAGCGCTCTTGGAGACACTGAAGCTTTCTTT. V is TRBV9 and J is TRBJ1-1, with D unclear. Germline V gene lookup returns CDR1 SGDLS and CDR2 YYNGEE. CDR3 length: 13 amino acids. V dropped 3 bases and J dropped 3 bases, with 9 bases sitting between them.

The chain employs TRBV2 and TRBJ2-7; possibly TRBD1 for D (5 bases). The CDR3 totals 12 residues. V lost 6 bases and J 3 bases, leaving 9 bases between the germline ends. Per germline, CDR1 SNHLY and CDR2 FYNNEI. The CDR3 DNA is TGTGCCAGCAGGCTGGACAACTACGAGCAGTACTTC. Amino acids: CASRLDNYEQYF.

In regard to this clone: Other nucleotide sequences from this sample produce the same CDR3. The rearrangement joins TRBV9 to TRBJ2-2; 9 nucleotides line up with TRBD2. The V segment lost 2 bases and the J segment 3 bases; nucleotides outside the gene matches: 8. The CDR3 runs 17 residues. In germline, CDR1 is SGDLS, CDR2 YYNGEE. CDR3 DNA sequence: TGTGCCAGCAGCGTTCCGAGCGGGGGGAGAGACACCGGGGAGCTGTTTTTT. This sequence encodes CASSVPSGGRDTGELFF.